This T cell receptor beta chain was recovered during a study of T cell responses to AZD1222 COVID-19 vaccine. Libraries were prepared by immunoSEQ multiplex PCR; TCRdb keeps only in-frame clonotypes and omits some of them. There are 100,000 to 150,000 clones in the sample; about nine tenths occur only once, and 1.5% to 2% lies in the top ten. Trimming left V 7 bases short and J 1 base short, with 14 bases between. CDR3 size: 14 residues. Per germline, CDR1 MNHEY and CDR2 SMNVEV (reference sequence). This clonotype was obtained from an adult who received the AZD1222 COVID-19 vaccine. The chain has TRBV27 and TRBJ2-7; TRBD1 might be the D (5 bases). Material: peripheral blood, obtained 28 days after the second AZD1222 dose. CDR3 coding DNA: TGTGCCAGCACCCCCTGGGCAGGGTCCTACGAGCAGTACTTC. Translating it yields CASTPWAGSYEQYF.